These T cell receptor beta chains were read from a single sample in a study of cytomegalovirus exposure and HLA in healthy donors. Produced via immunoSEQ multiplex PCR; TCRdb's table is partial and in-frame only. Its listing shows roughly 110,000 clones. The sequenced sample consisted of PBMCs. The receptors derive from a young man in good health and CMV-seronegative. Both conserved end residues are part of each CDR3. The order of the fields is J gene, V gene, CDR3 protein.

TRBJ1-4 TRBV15 CATSSPLTGWSEKLFF
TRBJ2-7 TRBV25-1 CASSELAGGPDEQYF
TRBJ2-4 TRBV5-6 CASSLTEVAKNIQYF
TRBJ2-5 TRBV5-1 CASSSTGQGASETQYF
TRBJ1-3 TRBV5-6 CASSSKRIGNTIYF
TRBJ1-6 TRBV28 CASSLWTESSYNSPLHF
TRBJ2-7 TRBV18 CASSPDISGYEQYF
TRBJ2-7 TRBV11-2 CASSLVLRSEQYF
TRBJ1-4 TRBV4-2 CASSQDSGTGVEKLFF
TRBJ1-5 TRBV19 CASSQPDRGGNQPQHF
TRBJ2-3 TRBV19 CASSPTSGSTGRDTQYF
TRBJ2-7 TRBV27 CASSPGPPAGARNEQYF
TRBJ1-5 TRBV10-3 CAIRDAGETNQPQHF
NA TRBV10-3 CAIGRTETYEQYF
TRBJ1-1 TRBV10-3 CAISESMTGYAEAFF
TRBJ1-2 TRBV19 CASKEPGHGYTF
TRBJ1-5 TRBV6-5 CASSTQINQPQHF
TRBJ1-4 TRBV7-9 CASSLAVGTGSEKLFF
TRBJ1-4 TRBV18 CASSPQGQPLNEKLFF
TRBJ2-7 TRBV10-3 CAISDNSGLPYEQYF
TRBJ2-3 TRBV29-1 CSVVLAYSTDTQYF
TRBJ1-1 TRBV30 CAWRRPGQGDPEAFF
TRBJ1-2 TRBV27 CASSFRQGNGYTF
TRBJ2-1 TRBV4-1 CASSQHLARDRERREQFF
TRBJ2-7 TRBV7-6 CASSLVGEGYEQYF
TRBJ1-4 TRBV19 CASSPRDRGEKLFF
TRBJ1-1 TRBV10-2 CASSTNRGRETEAFF
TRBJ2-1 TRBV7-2 CASSLVALAGGYNEQFF
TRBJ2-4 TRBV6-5 CASSPSIAKNIQYF
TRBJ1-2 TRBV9 CASSETPGSGPGGYTF
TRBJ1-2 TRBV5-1 CASSLGTGPFGGYTF
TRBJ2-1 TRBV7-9 CASSIGTGGYNEQFF
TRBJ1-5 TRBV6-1 CASSETLVGAGNQPQHF
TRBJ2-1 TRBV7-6 CASSFPRGGAYYNEQFF
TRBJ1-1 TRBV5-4 CASSLGSRGIIPEAFF
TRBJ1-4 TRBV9 CASSEMGTAGEKLFF
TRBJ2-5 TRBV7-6 CASSLGGSGPQETQYF
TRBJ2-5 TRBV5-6 CASGLPSGAETQYF
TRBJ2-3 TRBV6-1 CASSEKAGGPDTQYF
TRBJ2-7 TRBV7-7 CASSLAGPGGPEQYF
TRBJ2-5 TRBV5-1 CASSRGSSEWETQYF
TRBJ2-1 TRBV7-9 CASSLQGAGNEQFF
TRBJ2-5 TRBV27 CASSLSYSNQETQYF
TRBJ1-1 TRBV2 CASSASGWGDTEAFF
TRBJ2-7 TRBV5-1 CASSLSQGNYEQYF
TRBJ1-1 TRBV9 CASSPRSGGQNTEAFF
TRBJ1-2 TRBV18 CASSPPNRNSGYTF
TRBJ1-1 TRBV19 CASSQVSVTEAFF
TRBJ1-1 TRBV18 CASSPTGGARGGQNTEAFF
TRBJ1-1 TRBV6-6 CASSDRQGKTEAFF
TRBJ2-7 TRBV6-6 CASSFPGNAYEQYF
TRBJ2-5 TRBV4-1 CASSQDDASGWQETQYF
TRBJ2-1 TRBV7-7 CASSLAEGANEQFF
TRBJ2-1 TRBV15 CATSREGGTSSYNEQFF
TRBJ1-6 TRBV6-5 CASRGQYNSPLHF
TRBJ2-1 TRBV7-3 CASSLHGRGNEQFF
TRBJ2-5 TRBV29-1 CTTGFPRETQYF